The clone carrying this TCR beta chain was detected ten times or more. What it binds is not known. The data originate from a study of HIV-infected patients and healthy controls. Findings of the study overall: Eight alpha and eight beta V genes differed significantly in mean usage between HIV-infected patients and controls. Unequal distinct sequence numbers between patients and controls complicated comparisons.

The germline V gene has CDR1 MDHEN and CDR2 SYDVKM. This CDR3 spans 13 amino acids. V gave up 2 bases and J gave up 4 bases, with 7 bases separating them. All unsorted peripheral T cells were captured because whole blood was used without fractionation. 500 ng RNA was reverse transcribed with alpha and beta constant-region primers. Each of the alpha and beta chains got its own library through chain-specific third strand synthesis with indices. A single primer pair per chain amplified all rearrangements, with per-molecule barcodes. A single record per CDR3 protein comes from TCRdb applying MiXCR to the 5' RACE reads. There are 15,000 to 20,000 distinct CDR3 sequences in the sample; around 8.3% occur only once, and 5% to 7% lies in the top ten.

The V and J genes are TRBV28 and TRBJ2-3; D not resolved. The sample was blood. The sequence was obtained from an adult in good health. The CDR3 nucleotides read TGTGCCAGCAGTTTACCTCGCGCAGATACGCAGTATTTT. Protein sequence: CASSLPRADTQYF.